Listed below are T cell receptor beta chains from one sample, sequenced in a study of identifying expanded T cells in peripheral blood. Clones were read by immunoSEQ multiplex PCR, and TCRdb kept only the in-frame ones, dropping some. The profile shows 97,000 or so clones, about 87% of them singletons. The sequencing sample was made of blood. These receptor sequences come from a person between 18 and 75 years old in good health. CDR3s include the opening cysteine and the closing phenylalanine or tryptophan. D genes are given only for firm matches. Some rows have no size entry. The others give once, few or many, or a class for an expanded clone.

cdr3_aa	cdr3_nt	d_call	v_call	clone_size	j_call
CATRTTGTRSYEQYF	TGTGCCACCCGAACTACCGGGACTAGATCCTACGAGCAGTACTTC	TRBD2	TRBV6-6	-	TRBJ2-7
CASGHGGANIQYF	TGTGCTAGTGGTCACGGAGGGGCCAACATTCAGTACTTC	-	TRBV12-5	-	TRBJ2-4
CASSDTAGNEQFF	TGTGCCAGTAGTGATACAGCGGGGAATGAGCAGTTCTTC	TRBD2	TRBV19	-	TRBJ2-1
CASSPGLGVGEQFF	TGTGCCAGCAGCCCGGGACTTGGGGTGGGGGAGCAGTTCTTC	-	TRBV7-3	-	TRBJ2-1
CASSPNSPSGELFF	TGCGCCAGCAGCCCCAACTCTCCCAGCGGGGAGCTGTTTTTT	-	TRBV4-1	-	TRBJ2-2
CASSPRTVNGYTF	TGTGCCAGCAGCCCGCGGACAGTTAATGGCTACACCTTC	-	TRBV5-6	few	TRBJ1-2
CASRETREATQYF	TGCGCCAGCAGGGAAACTAGGGAGGCTACGCAGTATTTT	-	TRBV10-1	-	TRBJ2-3
CASRLQGVSSYEQYF	TGTGCCAGCAGGCTACAGGGGGTAAGCTCCTACGAGCAGTACTTC	TRBD1	TRBV6-5	-	TRBJ2-7
CASSLPQSYGYTF	TGTGCCAGCAGCTTACCACAGTCGTATGGCTACACCTTC	-	TRBV11-1	few	TRBJ1-2
CAWSGGDTQYF	TGTGCCTGGAGTGGGGGGGATACGCAGTATTTT	-	TRBV30	few	TRBJ2-3
CASSAWTAYEQYF	TGTGCCAGCAGTGCATGGACAGCCTACGAGCAGTACTTC	-	TRBV2	-	TRBJ2-7
CASSQLHEQFF	TGTGCCAGCAGCCAGCTCCATGAGCAGTTCTTC	-	TRBV7-9	once	TRBJ2-1
CASSLSSTWGSYEQYF	TGTGCCAGCAGTTTATCCTCAACTTGGGGGTCCTACGAGCAGTACTTC	-	TRBV27	-	TRBJ2-7
CASSQWYDSYNEQFF	TGTGCCAGCAGCCAATGGTATGACTCCTACAATGAGCAGTTCTTC	-	TRBV14	-	TRBJ2-1
CASSLGSAYEQYF	TGTGCCAGCAGCCTAGGGTCTGCCTACGAGCAGTACTTC	-	TRBV28	once	TRBJ2-7
CASSWEGRDQPQHF	TGTGCCAGCAGCTGGGAGGGCAGAGATCAGCCCCAGCATTTT	-	TRBV7-9	-	TRBJ1-5
CASSRLGQGNGEQYF	TGCGCCAGCAGCCGTCTAGGACAGGGGAATGGCGAGCAGTACTTC	TRBD1	TRBV4-3	once	TRBJ2-7
CSVGQGNTGELFF	TGCAGCGTGGGACAGGGGAACACCGGGGAGCTGTTTTTT	TRBD1	TRBV29-1	-	TRBJ2-2
CASSPRMGGTSYEQYF	TGCGCCAGCAGTCCTCGGATGGGCGGGACTTCCTACGAGCAGTACTTC	-	TRBV5-1	-	TRBJ2-7
CASSQDRAGAYEQYF	TGCGCCAGCAGCCAAGATCGAGCGGGGGCCTACGAGCAGTACTTC	TRBD2	TRBV4-1	-	TRBJ2-7
CSVESSGRYEQFF	TGCAGCGTTGAGTCCAGCGGGAGATACGAGCAGTTCTTC	TRBD2	TRBV29-1	once	TRBJ2-1
CASSLSGPGLYEQYF	TGTGCCAGCAGTCTCAGTGGTCCGGGGCTCTACGAGCAGTACTTC	-	TRBV28	-	TRBJ2-7
CASSPEGTDLSTGELFF	TGTGCCAGCTCACCAGAGGGGACAGACCTATCCACCGGGGAGCTGTTTTTT	TRBD1	TRBV18	-	TRBJ2-2
CASSLQPSGVSYNEQFF	TGTGCCAGCAGCTTACAGCCTAGCGGGGTTTCCTACAATGAGCAGTTCTTC	TRBD2	TRBV7-3	once	TRBJ2-1
CSAKQETQYF	TGCAGTGCTAAGCAAGAGACCCAGTACTTC	-	TRBV20-1	-	TRBJ2-5
CASSYDTGSISREQYF	TGTGCCAGCAGTTACGACACCGGGTCTATCTCACGGGAGCAGTACTTC	-	TRBV6-5	-	TRBJ2-7
CASSLRGTGRDEQYF	TGTGCCAGCAGTTTAAGGGGGACAGGGCGAGACGAGCAGTACTTC	TRBD1	TRBV27	-	TRBJ2-7
CASRLALAGIYEQYF	TGTGCAAGTCGCTTAGCTCTAGCGGGAATCTACGAGCAGTACTTC	-	TRBV12-2	-	TRBJ2-7
CASRRTGFGYGYTF	TGTGCCAGCAGACGGACAGGGTTTGGCTATGGCTACACCTTC	TRBD1	TRBV27	-	TRBJ1-2
CASSLQGQGARTEAFF	TGTGCCAGCAGTTTACAGGGGCAGGGGGCACGGACTGAAGCTTTCTTT	TRBD1	TRBV28	-	TRBJ1-1
CASNSGQGDTDTQYF	TGCGCCAGCAACTCCGGACAGGGCGATACAGATACGCAGTATTTT	TRBD1	TRBV5-1	-	TRBJ2-3
CASSLGTGGMGHNEQFF	TGTGCCAGCAGCTTGGGGACAGGGGGCATGGGCCACAATGAGCAGTTCTTC	TRBD1	TRBV7-9	once	TRBJ2-1
CASRTKSSYEQYF	TGTGCCAGCAGGACCAAATCCTCCTACGAGCAGTACTTC	-	TRBV11-2	few	TRBJ2-7
CASSQEVTGNTIYF	TGTGCCAGCAGCCAAGAGGTAACCGGAAACACCATATATTTT	-	TRBV4-2	-	TRBJ1-3
CATSSPQRAGGYTF	TGTGCCACCAGCAGTCCTCAGAGGGCTGGAGGCTACACCTTC	-	TRBV15	-	TRBJ1-2
CASSIGTGGSEQYF	TGTGCCAGCAGCATCGGGACAGGGGGTTCCGAGCAGTACTTC	TRBD1	TRBV7-9	-	TRBJ2-7
CASSPRQETGRDEQYF	TGTGCCAGCAGCCCGAGGCAAGAGACAGGGCGCGACGAGCAGTACTTC	TRBD1	TRBV7-9	-	TRBJ2-7
CASSLNQGNEQYF	TGTGCCAGCAGCTTAAACCAGGGAAACGAGCAGTACTTC	-	TRBV11-3	-	TRBJ2-7
CASSQGQSNFYGYTF	TGTGCCAGCAGTCAGGGACAGTCGAACTTTTATGGCTACACCTTC	TRBD1	TRBV25-1	-	TRBJ1-2
CASSLGGPDTGELFF	TGCGCCAGCAGCTTGGGGGGTCCCGACACCGGGGAGCTGTTTTTT	-	TRBV5-1	-	TRBJ2-2
CASRPGQGISEQYF	TGTGCCAGCAGACCGGGACAGGGGATCTCTGAGCAGTACTTC	TRBD1	TRBV28	-	TRBJ2-7
CASSELLSTDTQYF	TGTGCCAGCAGTGAACTTCTTAGCACAGATACGCAGTATTTT	-	TRBV6-4	-	TRBJ2-3
CASSPVSYYQDEQYF	TGTGCCAGCTCACCAGTTTCATACTATCAGGACGAGCAGTACTTC	-	TRBV18	-	TRBJ2-7
CASSPRDRTYEQYF	TGTGCCAGCAGTCCCCGGGACAGGACTTACGAGCAGTACTTC	TRBD1	TRBV2	once	TRBJ2-7
CASRQSSGNTIYF	TGTGCCAGCCGACAGAGCTCTGGAAACACCATATATTTT	-	TRBV7-9	-	TRBJ1-3
CASSGLTGEWGTDTQYF	TGTGCCAGCAGCGGATTAACAGGGGAGTGGGGCACAGATACGCAGTATTTT	TRBD1	TRBV7-9	-	TRBJ2-3
CASSLAGSTDTQYF	TGTGCCAGCAGCTTAGCGGGGAGCACAGATACGCAGTATTTT	-	TRBV7-3	-	TRBJ2-3
CASSVVRSREAFF	TGTGCCAGCAGCGTAGTCAGGTCCCGTGAAGCTTTCTTT	-	TRBV9	once	TRBJ1-1
CASSLSFSSTQHF	TGTGCCAGCAGCTTATCTTTTTCGAGTACCCAGCATTTT	-	TRBV7-9	-	TRBJ1-5
CASSPPRDEQYF	TGTGCCAGCTCACCACCGAGGGACGAGCAGTACTTC	-	TRBV18	-	TRBJ2-7
CASSGDRVSYGYTF	TGTGCCAGCAGCGGGGACAGGGTTTCGTATGGCTACACCTTC	TRBD1	TRBV11-2	-	TRBJ1-2
CAWRTVNTEAFF	TGTGCCTGGAGGACAGTGAACACTGAAGCTTTCTTT	-	TRBV30	-	TRBJ1-1
CASSLAGSRTQYF	TGTGCCAGCAGTTTAGCCGGTAGCAGGACCCAGTACTTC	-	TRBV28	-	TRBJ2-5
CASSSLGSGNYEQYF	TGTGCCAGCAGTTCCCTTGGGAGCGGGAACTACGAGCAGTACTTC	TRBD2	TRBV28	-	TRBJ2-7
CASTHGSKEGGEQYF	TGTGCCAGCACCCACGGGAGCAAGGAGGGGGGAGAGCAGTACTTC	-	TRBV2	once	TRBJ2-7
CASSLFVGGSNQPQHF	TGTGCCAGCAGCTTGTTCGTTGGGGGCAGCAATCAGCCCCAGCATTTT	-	TRBV5-5	-	TRBJ1-5
CSVYGTSGTWDEQFF	TGCAGCGTATATGGGACTAGCGGGACATGGGATGAGCAGTTCTTC	TRBD2	TRBV29-1	-	TRBJ2-1
CATSFLRGARDTQYF	TGTGCCACCTCCTTTCTCAGGGGCGCAAGAGATACGCAGTATTTT	-	TRBV27	-	TRBJ2-3
CASIASGQRDQPQHF	TGTGCCAGCATCGCCTCGGGACAGAGGGATCAGCCCCAGCATTTT	TRBD1	TRBV6-1	-	TRBJ1-5
CASSLGIKGNTIYF	TGTGCCAGCAGCTTAGGGATTAAAGGAAACACCATATATTTT	-	TRBV7-9	-	TRBJ1-3